A selection of T cell receptor beta chains follows, all from one sample in a study of cytomegalovirus exposure and HLA in healthy donors. The assay was immunoSEQ multiplex PCR, and TCRdb's table has in-frame clones only and misses some. This sample has 160,000 or so clones; about three quarters occur once, and the top ten carry 2.8%. Sequenced input: PBMCs. These receptors were taken from a woman younger than 45 in good health and CMV-seronegative. CDR3s include the opening cysteine and the closing phenylalanine or tryptophan. The order of the fields is V gene, CDR3 protein.

TRBV28 | CASSLGQSPYEQYF
TRBV5-6 | CASSWDRGTGNTIYF
TRBV27 | CASTSGTSGRYNEQFF
TRBV4-1 | CASSQGRSSLGTDTQYF
TRBV7-9 | CASSLAGAQPQHF
TRBV28 | CASSLGQQYQPQHF
TRBV30 | CAWSTGIMPYEQYF
TRBV7-8 | CASSLLAGGTDTQYF
TRBV30 | CAWSVASNTGELFF
TRBV6-1 | CASSKTSGGFNEQYF
TRBV27 | CASSLAGLNTEAFF
TRBV2 | CASIPWTGVDEQFF
TRBV5-1 | CASSLAPTLGGPGPDTQYF
TRBV7-3 | CASSPRQGARGYTF
TRBV5-4 | CASSLERGISTDTQYF
TRBV9 | CASSVGSNTENIQYF
TRBV29-1 | CSVMARAGWSNEQFF
TRBV4-1 | CASSQFTLLELAITDTQYF
TRBV9 | CASSVEGNTQYF
TRBV7-9 | CASSLAGGQETQYF
TRBV5-1 | CASSSQGAGGYTF
TRBV2 | CASSTMGGMNTEAFF
TRBV19 | CASSEGLAGANTGELFF
TRBV19 | CASSIDRGLAEQFF
TRBV7-2 | CASSLGQGITAVQRFF
TRBV28 | CASSLAGQKSYGYTF
TRBV28 | CASSLLGASSYNSPLHF
TRBV7-3 | CASSIQTTGELFF
TRBV19 | CASSILRQGLNEKLFF
TRBV7-2 | CASSPDGQGIHEQYF
TRBV6-5 | CASSYAGPGEQYF
TRBV6-5 | CASSYSSRGREKLFF